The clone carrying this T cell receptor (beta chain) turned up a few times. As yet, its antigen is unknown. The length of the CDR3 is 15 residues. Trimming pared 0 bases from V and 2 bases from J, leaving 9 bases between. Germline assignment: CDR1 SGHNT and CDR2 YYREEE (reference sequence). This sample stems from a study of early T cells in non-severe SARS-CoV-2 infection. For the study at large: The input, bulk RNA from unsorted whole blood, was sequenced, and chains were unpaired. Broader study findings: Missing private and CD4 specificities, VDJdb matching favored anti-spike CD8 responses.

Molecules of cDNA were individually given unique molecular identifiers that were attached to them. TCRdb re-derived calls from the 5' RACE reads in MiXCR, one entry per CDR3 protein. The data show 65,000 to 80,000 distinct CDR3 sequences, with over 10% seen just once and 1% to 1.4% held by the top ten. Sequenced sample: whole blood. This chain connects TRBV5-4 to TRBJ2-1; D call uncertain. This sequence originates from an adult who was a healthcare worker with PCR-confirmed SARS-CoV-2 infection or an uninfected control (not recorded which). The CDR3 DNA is TGTGCCAGCAGCTTGGAACTTTATACCTACAATGAGCAGTTCTTC. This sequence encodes CASSLELYTYNEQFF. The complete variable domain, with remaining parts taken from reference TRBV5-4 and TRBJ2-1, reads ETGVTQSPTHLIKTRGQQVTLRCSSQSGHNTVSWYQQALGQGPQFIFQYYREEENGRGNFPPRFSGLQFPNYSSELNVNALELDDSALYLCASSLELYTYNEQFFGPGTRLTVL.